The source of this T cell receptor (beta chain) is a study of cytomegalovirus exposure and HLA in healthy donors. It was with 60 Vbeta and 13 Jbeta primers that the PCR ran. The table came from immunoSEQ multiplex PCR; TCRdb's copy has only in-frame clones and leaves some out. The table includes about 170,000 clones, about 85% detected once. Worth noting for this clone: Antigen specificity is unknown.

General observations from the study: In vitro, a few CMV-associated chains proved specific for CMV antigens.

Sample: PBMCs. The TCR sequence derives from a boy aged 2 to 10 in good health and CMV-seronegative.

The CDR3 spells CASSTSGQGSGYTF. DNA of the CDR3: TGCGCCAGCAGCACCTCGGGACAGGGATCGGGCTACACCTTC. The chain couples TRBV5-1 to TRBJ1-2, with 9 bases that match TRBD1. The CDR3 has 14 amino acids. Losses at the gene ends were 4 bases for V and 8 bases for J; bases not matched to a gene: 9. The germline V gene encodes CDR1 SGHRS and CDR2 YFSETQ. The full variable domain, completed using reference TRBV5-1 and TRBJ1-2, is KAGVTQTPRYLIKTRGQQVTLSCSPISGHRSVSWYQQTPGQGLQFLFEYFSETQRNKGNFPGRFSGRQFSNSRSEMNVSTLELGDSALYLCASSTSGQGSGYTFGSGTRLTVV.